Listed here are 10 T cell receptor beta chains from one sample, sequenced in a study of T cell responses to AZD1222 COVID-19 vaccine. Using immunoSEQ multiplex PCR, the repertoire was profiled, and TCRdb retains in-frame clones only, with some absent. The profile shows under 200,000 clones, around nine tenths of them singletons. Sequences were derived from peripheral blood, sampled on day 0 of AZD1222 vaccination. Receptors originate from an adult in good health.

This sequence joins TRBV10-3 and TRBJ1-3, with D maybe TRBD1 (5 bases). V lost 6 bases, J lost 4 bases, and 16 bases lay in between. The V gene's germline CDR1 is ENHRY and CDR2 SYGVKD. CDR3 size: 15 residues. CDR3 DNA sequence: TGTGCCATCAGGGACCAACCCGGGGGAGGAAACACCATATATTTT. Translation: CAIRDQPGGGNTIYF.

In its sample, this clone was seen a few times. This chain connects TRBV27 to TRBJ1-2, with D possibly TRBD1 on 6 matching bases. The CDR3 extends over 14 amino acids. Per the germline V gene, CDR1 is MNHEY and CDR2 is SMNVEV (reference sequence). The V end was cut by 3 bases, the J end by 4 bases, with 12 bases between. The CDR3 sequence: CASSFVQGSYGYTF. CDR3 coding DNA: TGTGCCAGCAGTTTTGTCCAGGGGAGCTATGGCTACACCTTC.

The chain links TRBV12-3 or TRBV12-4 to TRBJ1-1; D uncertain. The CDR3 is 12 residues long. V gave up 5 bases and J gave up 5 bases, with 9 bases separating them. CDR3: CASSRQVTEAFF. CDR3 bases: TGTGCCAGCAGTAGGCAGGTTACTGAAGCTTTCTTT.

CDR3 nucleotide sequence: TGTGCCAGCAGTTTAAGTATAAGCTTCACTGAAGCTTTCTTT. This codes for CASSLSISFTEAFF. The chain combines TRBV27 with TRBJ1-1, with D unclear. Germline V CDR1 and CDR2: MNHEY, SMNVEV (reference sequence). The ends were cut back, 2 bases at V and 4 bases at J, with 11 bases in the middle. The CDR3 has 14 residues.

J is TRBJ1-5 and V is TRBV28; tentative D call: TRBD1 (5 bases). From germline, CDR1 is MDHEN and CDR2 SYDVKM. The CDR3 is 17 residues long. V shed 5 bases and J shed 3 bases, with 20 bases lying between them. This CDR3 reads CASSHHYRRKDNQPQHF. CDR3 nucleotide sequence: TGTGCCAGCAGTCATCATTACAGGAGAAAGGACAATCAGCCCCAGCATTTT.

The chain has TRBV6-2 or TRBV6-3 and TRBJ2-7; tentative D call: TRBD2 (5 bases). The CDR3 has 14 amino acids. The germline V gene encodes CDR1 MNHEY and CDR2 SVGEGT. Trimming pared 2 bases from V and 2 bases from J, leaving 10 bases between. CDR3 residues: CASSYAAGPYEQYF. The CDR3 DNA reads TGTGCCAGCAGTTACGCCGCGGGCCCCTACGAGCAGTACTTC.

The rearrangement links TRBV3-1 (or the pseudogene TRBV3-2) to TRBJ1-2; 7 bases are shared with TRBD1. Germline V gives CDR1 LGHDT, CDR2 YNNKEL (reference sequence). This CDR3 has 14 amino acids. Losses at the gene ends were 4 bases for V and 4 bases for J; bases not matched to a gene: 6. CDR3 in amino acids: CASSRRGGAYGYTF. CDR3 sequence (DNA): TGTGCCAGCAGCCGAAGAGGGGGCGCCTATGGCTACACCTTC.

This clone was picked up a small number of times. This chain joins TRBV9 and TRBJ1-1, with D possibly being TRBD1 (5 bases). Germline V gene data show CDR1 as SGDLS and CDR2 as YYNGEE. The V end lost 0 bases, the J end lost 1 base, and 16 bases lay between the germline ends. This CDR3 contains 17 residues. CDR3: CASSVEGVRVGNTEAFF. The CDR3 coding sequence is TGTGCCAGCAGCGTAGAAGGGGTTCGAGTGGGGAACACTGAAGCTTTCTTT.

The chain employs TRBV9 and TRBJ2-3; 8 nucleotides match TRBD2. In germline, CDR1 is SGDLS, CDR2 YYNGEE. Losses at the gene ends were 0 bases for V and 4 bases for J; bases not matched to a gene: 4. The CDR3 sequence is 15 residues long. The CDR3 bases are TGTGCCAGCAGCGTAGGGGGACTAGACGCAGATACGCAGTATTTT. Protein sequence: CASSVGGLDADTQYF.

The chain links TRBV24-1 to TRBJ1-1; 8 bases are shared with TRBD1. The junction had 10 bases not matched to a gene; V was cut back by 2 bases and J by 3 bases. This CDR3 has 17 residues. Germline CDR1 and CDR2: KGHDR and SFDVKD. The CDR3 sequence is CATSDSPGTGGDTEAFF. The CDR3 nucleotides are TGTGCCACCAGTGATTCTCCCGGGACAGGAGGGGACACTGAAGCTTTCTTT.